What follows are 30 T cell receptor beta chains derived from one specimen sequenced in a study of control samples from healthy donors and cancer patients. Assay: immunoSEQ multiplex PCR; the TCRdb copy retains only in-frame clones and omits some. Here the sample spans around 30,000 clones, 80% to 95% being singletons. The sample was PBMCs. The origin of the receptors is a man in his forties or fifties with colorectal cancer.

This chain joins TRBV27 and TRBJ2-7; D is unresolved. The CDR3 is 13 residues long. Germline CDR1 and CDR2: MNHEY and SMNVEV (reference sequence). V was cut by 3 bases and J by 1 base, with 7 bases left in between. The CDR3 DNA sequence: TGTGCCAGCAGTTTCACACCGTCCTACGAGCAGTACTTC. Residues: CASSFTPSYEQYF.

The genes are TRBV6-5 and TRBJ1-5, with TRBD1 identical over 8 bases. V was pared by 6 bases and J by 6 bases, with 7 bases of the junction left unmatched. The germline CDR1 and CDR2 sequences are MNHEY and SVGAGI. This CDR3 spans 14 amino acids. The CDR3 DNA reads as TGTGCCAGCAGACAGGGGGGGCGAGGTCAGCCCCAGCATTTT. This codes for CASRQGGRGQPQHF.

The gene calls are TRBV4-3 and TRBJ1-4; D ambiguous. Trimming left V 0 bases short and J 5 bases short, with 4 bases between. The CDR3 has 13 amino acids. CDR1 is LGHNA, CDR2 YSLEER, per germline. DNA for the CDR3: TGCGCCAGCAGCCAAGATGGGAATGAAAAACTGTTTTTT. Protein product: CASSQDGNEKLFF.

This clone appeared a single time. The CDR3 loop reads CASSQDGASYNEQFF. In DNA, the CDR3 is TGTGCCAGCAGTCAGGATGGGGCCTCCTACAATGAGCAGTTCTTC. The rearrangement uses TRBV6-6 and TRBJ2-1; TRBD1 is a possible D gene (5 bases). V was shortened by 5 bases and J by 0 bases, with 11 bases between the two germline ends. There are 15 residues in the CDR3. Germline CDR1 MNHNY, CDR2 SVGAGI (reference sequence).

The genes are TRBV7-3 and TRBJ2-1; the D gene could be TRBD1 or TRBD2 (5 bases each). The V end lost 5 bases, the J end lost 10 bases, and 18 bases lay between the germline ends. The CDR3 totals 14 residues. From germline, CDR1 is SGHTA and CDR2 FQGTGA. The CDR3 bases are TGTGCCAGCAGCCCCCGGGACCACCATGGGGAGCAGTTCTTC. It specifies CASSPRDHHGEQFF.

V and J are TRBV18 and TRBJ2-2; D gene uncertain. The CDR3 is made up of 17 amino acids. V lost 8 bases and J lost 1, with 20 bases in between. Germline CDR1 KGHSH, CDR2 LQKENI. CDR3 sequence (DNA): TGTGCCAGCACCCAAAAAATGCAAAGGTGGAACACCGGGGAGCTGTTTTTT. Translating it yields CASTQKMQRWNTGELFF.

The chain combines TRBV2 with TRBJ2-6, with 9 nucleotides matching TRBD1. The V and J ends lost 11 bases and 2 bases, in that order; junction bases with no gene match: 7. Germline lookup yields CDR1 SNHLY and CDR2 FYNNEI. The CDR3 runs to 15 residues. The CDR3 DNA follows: TGTGCCGGACAGGGGACTGAGGCTGGGGCCAACGTCCTGACTTTC. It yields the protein CAGQGTEAGANVLTF.

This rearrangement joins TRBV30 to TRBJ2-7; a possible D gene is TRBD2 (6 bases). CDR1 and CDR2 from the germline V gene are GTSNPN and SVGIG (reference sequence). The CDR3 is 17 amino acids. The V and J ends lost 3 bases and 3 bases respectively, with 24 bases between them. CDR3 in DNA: TGTGCCTGGAGCGACACTTGGGACTCTCAGGTTATCTACGAGCAGTACTTC. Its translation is CAWSDTWDSQVIYEQYF.

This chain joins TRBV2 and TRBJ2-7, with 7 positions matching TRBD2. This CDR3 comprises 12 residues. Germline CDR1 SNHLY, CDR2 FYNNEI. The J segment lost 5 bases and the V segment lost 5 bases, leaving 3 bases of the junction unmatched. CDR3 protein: CASSSGRDEQYF. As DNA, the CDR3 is TGTGCCAGCAGTTCAGGGAGGGACGAGCAGTACTTC.

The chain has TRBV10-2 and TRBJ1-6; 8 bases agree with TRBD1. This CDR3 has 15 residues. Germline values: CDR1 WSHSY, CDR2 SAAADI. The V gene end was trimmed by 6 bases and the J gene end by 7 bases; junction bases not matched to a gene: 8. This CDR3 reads CASSITGGPNSPLHF. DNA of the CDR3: TGCGCCAGCAGCATAACAGGGGGACCCAATTCACCCCTCCACTTT.

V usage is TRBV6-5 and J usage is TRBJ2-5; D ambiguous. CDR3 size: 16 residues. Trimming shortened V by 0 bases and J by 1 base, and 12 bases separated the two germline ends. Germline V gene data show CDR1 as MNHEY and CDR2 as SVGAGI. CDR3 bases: TGTGCCAGCAGTTACTCGAACAGCTGGGGCCAAGAGACCCAGTACTTC. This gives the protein CASSYSNSWGQETQYF.

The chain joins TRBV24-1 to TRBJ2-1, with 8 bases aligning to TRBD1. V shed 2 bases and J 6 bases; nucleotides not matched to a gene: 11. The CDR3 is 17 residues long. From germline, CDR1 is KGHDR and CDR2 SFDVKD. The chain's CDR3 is CATSDWPGTGAANEQFF. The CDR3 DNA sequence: TGTGCCACCAGTGATTGGCCTGGGACAGGAGCCGCCAATGAGCAGTTCTTC.

The CDR3 coding sequence is TGTGCCAGCAGTCTTACAGGGGTTAATGAGCAGTTCTTC. Its protein is CASSLTGVNEQFF. V usage is TRBV6-2 or TRBV6-3 and J usage is TRBJ2-1; 7 nucleotides align to TRBD1. This CDR3 spans 13 amino acids. Trimming at V came to 5 bases and at J to 7 bases, leaving 5 bases not matched to a gene. The germline gives CDR1 MNHEY, CDR2 SVGEGT.

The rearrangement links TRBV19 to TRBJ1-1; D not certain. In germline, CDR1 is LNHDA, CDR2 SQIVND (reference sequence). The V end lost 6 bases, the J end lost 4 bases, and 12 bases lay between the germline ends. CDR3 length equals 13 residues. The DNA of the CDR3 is TGTGCCAGTAGCCCTCTCCCGGGCACTGAAGCTTTCTTT. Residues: CASSPLPGTEAFF.

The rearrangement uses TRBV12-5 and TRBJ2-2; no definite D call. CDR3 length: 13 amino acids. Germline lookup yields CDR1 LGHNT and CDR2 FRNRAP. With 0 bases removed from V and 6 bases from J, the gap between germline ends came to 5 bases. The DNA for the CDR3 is TGTGCTAGTGGTTTGGTAGGGCCCGGGGAGCTGTTTTTT. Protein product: CASGLVGPGELFF.

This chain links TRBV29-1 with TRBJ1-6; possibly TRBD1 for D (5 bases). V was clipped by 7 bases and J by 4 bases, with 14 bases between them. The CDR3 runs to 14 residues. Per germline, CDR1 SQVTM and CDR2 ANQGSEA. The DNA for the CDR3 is TGCAGCGGCCACAGGTCTTGGTATAATTCACCCCTCCACTTT. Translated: CSGHRSWYNSPLHF.

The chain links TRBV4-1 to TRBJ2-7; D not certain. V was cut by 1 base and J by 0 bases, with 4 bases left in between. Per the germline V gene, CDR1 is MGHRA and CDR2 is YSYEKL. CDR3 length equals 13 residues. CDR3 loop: CASSQGSSYEQYF. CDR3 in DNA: TGCGCCAGCAGCCAAGGCAGCTCCTACGAGCAGTACTTC.

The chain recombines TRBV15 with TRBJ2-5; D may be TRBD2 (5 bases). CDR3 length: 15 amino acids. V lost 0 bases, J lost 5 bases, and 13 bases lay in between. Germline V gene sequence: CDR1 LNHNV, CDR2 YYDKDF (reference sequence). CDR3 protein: CATSRDRGPGETQYF. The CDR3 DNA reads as TGTGCCACCAGCAGAGATCGGGGTCCTGGGGAGACCCAGTACTTC.

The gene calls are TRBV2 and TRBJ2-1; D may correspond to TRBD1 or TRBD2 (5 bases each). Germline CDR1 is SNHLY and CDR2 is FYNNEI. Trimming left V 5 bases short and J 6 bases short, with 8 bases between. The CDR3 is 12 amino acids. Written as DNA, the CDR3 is TGTGCCAGCAGTTCGGGGCGCAATGAGCAGTTCTTC. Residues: CASSSGRNEQFF.

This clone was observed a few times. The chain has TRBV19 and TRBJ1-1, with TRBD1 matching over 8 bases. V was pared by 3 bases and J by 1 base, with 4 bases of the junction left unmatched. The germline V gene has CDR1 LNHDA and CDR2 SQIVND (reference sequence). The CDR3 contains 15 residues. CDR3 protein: CASSIWGTGNTEAFF. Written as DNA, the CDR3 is TGTGCCAGTAGTATTTGGGGGACAGGGAACACTGAAGCTTTCTTT.

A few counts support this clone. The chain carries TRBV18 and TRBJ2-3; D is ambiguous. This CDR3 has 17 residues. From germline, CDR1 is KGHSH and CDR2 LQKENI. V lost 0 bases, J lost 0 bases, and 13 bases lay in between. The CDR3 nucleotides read TGTGCCAGCTCACCACCGTGGGCCCTACAGAGCACAGATACGCAGTATTTT. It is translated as CASSPPWALQSTDTQYF.

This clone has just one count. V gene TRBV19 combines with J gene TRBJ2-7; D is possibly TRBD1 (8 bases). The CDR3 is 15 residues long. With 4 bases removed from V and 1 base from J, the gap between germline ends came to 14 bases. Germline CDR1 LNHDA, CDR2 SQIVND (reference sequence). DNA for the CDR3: TGTGCCAGTAGTACCGGACAGGGAGGGTCCTACGAGCAGTACTTC. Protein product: CASSTGQGGSYEQYF.

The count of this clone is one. For the CDR3, the DNA is TGTGCCAGCACCAGGGACACCGGAGGGGCGACCCAGTACTTC. Translated, it gives CASTRDTGGATQYF. This rearrangement joins TRBV3-1 (or the pseudogene TRBV3-2) to TRBJ2-5; D is tentatively TRBD1 or TRBD2 (6 bases each). V dropped 7 bases and J dropped 7 bases, with 19 bases sitting between them. CDR1 is LGHDT, CDR2 YNNKEL, per germline (reference sequence). The CDR3 is 14 amino acids.

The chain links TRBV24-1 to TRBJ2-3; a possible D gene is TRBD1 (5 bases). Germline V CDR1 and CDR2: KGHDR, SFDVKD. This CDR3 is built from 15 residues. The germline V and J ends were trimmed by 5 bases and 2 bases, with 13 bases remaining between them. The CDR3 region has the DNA TGTGCCACCAGTGGTTCGACAGTGAACACAGATACGCAGTATTTT. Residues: CATSGSTVNTDTQYF.

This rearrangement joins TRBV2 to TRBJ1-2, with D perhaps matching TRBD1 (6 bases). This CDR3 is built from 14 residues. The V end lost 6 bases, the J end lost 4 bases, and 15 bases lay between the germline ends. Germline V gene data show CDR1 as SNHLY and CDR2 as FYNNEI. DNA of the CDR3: TGTGCCAGCAGGCACCCAACAGGGCTCTATGGCTACACCTTC. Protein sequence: CASRHPTGLYGYTF.

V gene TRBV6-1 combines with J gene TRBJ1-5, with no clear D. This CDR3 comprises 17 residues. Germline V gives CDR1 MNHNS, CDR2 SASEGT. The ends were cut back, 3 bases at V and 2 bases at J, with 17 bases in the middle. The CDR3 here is CASSDIDRRTRNQPQHF. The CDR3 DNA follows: TGTGCCAGCAGTGACATCGACCGCCGGACGCGCAATCAGCCCCAGCATTTT.

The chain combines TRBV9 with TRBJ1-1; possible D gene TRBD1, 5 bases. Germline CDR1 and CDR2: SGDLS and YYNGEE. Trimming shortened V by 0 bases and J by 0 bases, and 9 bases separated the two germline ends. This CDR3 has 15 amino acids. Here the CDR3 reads CASSVDGTMNTEAFF. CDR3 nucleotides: TGTGCCAGCAGCGTAGATGGGACGATGAACACTGAAGCTTTCTTT.

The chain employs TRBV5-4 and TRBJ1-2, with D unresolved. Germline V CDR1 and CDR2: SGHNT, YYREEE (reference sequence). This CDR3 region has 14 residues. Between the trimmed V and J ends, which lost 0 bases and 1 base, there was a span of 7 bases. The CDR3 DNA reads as TGTGCCAGCAGCTTGGACAGTATTAACTATGGCTACACCTTC. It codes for CASSLDSINYGYTF.

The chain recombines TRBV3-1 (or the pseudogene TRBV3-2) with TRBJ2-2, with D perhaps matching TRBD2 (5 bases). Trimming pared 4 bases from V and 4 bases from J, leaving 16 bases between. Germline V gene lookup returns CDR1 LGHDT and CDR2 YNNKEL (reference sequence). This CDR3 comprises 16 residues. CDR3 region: CASSRARAGSTGELFF. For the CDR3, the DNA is TGTGCCAGCAGCCGAGCTCGGGCTGGGAGCACCGGGGAGCTGTTTTTT.

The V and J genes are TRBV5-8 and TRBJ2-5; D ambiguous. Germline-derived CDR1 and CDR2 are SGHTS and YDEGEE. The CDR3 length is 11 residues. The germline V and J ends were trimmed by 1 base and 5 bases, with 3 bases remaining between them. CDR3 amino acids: CASSLWETQYF. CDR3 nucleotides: TGTGCCAGCAGCTTGTGGGAGACCCAGTACTTC.